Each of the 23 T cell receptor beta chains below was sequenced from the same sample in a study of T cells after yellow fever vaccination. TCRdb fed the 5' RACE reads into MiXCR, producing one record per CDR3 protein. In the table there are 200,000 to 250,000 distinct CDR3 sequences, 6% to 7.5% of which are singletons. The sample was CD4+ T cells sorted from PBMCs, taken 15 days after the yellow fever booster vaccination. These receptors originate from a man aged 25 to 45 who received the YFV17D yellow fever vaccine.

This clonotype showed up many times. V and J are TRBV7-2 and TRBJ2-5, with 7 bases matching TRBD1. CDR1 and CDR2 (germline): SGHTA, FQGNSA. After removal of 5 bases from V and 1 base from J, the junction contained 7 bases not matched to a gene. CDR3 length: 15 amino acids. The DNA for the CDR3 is TGTGCCAGCAGCCCTTGGGGACAGATCCAAGAGACCCAGTACTTC. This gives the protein CASSPWGQIQETQYF.

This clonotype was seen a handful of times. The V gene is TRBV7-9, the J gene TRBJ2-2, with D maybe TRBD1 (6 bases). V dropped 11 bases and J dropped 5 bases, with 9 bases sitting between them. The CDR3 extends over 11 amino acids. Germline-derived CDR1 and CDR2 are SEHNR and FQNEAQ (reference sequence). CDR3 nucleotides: TGTGCCCTTAGGGGGACCGGGGAGCTGTTTTTT. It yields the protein CALRGTGELFF.

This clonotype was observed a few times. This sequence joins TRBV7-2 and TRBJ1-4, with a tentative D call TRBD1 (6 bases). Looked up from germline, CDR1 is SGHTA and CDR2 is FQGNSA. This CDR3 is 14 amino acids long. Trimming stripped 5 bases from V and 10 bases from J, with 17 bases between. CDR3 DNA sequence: TGTGCCAGCAGCCCCATGGCACAGGGACTAAAACTGTTTTTT. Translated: CASSPMAQGLKLFF.

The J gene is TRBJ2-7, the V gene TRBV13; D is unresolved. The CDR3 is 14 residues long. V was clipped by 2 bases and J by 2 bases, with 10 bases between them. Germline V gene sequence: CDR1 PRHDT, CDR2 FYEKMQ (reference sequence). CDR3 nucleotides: TGTGCCAGCAGCTTAAGGGCAGCTACCTACGAGCAGTACTTC. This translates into CASSLRAATYEQYF.

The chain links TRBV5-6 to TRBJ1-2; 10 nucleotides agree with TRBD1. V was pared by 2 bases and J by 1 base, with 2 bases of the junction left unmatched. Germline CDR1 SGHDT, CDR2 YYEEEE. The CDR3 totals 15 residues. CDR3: CASSLGDRGNYGYTF. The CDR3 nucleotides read TGTGCCAGCAGCTTAGGGGACAGGGGTAACTATGGCTACACCTTC. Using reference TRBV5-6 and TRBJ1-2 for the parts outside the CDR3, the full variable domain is DAGVTQSPTHLIKTRGQQVTLRCSPKSGHDTVSWYQQALGQGPQFIFQYYEEEERQRGNFPDRFSGHQFPNYSSELNVNALLLGDSALYLCASSLGDRGNYGYTFGSGTRLTVV.

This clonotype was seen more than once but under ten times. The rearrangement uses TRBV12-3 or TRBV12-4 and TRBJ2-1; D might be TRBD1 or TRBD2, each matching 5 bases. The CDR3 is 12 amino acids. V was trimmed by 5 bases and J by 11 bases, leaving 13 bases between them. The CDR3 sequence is CASSPRPGQQFF. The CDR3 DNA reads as TGTGCCAGCAGTCCCCGCCCGGGACAGCAGTTCTTC.

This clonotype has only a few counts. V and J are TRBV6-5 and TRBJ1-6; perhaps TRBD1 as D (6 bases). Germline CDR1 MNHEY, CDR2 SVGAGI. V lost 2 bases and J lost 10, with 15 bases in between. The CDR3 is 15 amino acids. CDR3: CASSYGGRGGSPLHF. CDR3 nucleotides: TGTGCCAGCAGTTACGGGGGCCGGGGAGGGTCACCCCTCCACTTT.

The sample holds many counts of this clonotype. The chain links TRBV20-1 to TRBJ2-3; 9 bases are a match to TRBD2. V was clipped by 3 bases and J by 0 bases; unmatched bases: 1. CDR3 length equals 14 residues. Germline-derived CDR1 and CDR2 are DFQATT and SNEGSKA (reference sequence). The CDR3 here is CSARAGGSTDTQYF. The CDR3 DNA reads TGCAGTGCTAGGGCGGGAGGGAGCACAGATACGCAGTATTTT.

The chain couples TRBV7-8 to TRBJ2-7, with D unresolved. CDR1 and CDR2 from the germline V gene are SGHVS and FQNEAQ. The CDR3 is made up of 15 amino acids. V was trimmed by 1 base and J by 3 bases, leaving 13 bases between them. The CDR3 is CASSLVTGVNYEQYF. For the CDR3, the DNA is TGTGCCAGCAGCTTAGTAACTGGGGTCAACTACGAGCAGTACTTC. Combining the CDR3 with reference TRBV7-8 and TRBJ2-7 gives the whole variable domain GAGVSQSPRYKVAKRGQDVALRCDPISGHVSLFWYQQALGQGPEFLTYFQNEAQLDKSGLPSDRFFAERPEGSVSTLKIQRTQQEDSAVYLCASSLVTGVNYEQYFGPGTRLTVT.

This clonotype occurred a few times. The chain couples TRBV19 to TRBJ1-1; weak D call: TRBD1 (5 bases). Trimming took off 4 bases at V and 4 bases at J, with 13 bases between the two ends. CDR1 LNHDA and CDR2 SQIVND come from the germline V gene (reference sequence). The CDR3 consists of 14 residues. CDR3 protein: CASSNGQAPTEAFF. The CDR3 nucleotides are TGTGCCAGTAGTAACGGACAAGCTCCCACTGAAGCTTTCTTT.

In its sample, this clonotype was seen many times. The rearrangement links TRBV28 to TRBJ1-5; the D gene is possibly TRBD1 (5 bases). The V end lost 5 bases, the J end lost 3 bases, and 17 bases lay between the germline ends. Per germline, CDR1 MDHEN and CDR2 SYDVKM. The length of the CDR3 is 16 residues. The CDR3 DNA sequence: TGTGCCAGCAGTACCCCCCGGGGGTTCCCCAATCAGCCCCAGCATTTT. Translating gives CASSTPRGFPNQPQHF. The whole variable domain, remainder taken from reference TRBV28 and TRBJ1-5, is DVKVTQSSRYLVKRTGEKVFLECVQDMDHENMFWYRQDPGLGLRLIYFSYDVKMKEKGDIPEGYSVSREKKERFSLILESASTNQTSMYLCASSTPRGFPNQPQHFGDGTRLSIL.

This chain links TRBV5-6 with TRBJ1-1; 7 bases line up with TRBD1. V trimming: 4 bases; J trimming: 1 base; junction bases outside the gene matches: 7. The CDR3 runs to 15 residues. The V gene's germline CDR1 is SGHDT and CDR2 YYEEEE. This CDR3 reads CASSDAGTANTEAFF. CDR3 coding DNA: TGTGCCAGCAGCGACGCCGGGACAGCGAACACTGAAGCTTTCTTT.

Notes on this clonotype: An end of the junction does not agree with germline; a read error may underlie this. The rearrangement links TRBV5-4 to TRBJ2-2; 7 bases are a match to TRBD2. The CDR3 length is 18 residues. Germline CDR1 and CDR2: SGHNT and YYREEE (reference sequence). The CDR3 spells CASSLGIWSGANTGELFF. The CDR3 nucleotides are TGCGCCAGCAGCTTGGGTATTTGGAGCGGGGCGAACACCGGGGAGCTGTTTTTT. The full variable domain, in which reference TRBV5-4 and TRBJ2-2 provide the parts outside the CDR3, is ETGVTQSPTHLIKTRGQQVTLRCSSQSGHNTVSWYQQALGQGPQFIFQYYREEENGRGNFPPRFSGLQFPNYSSELNVNALELDDSALYLCASSLGIWSGANTGELFFGEGSRLTVL.

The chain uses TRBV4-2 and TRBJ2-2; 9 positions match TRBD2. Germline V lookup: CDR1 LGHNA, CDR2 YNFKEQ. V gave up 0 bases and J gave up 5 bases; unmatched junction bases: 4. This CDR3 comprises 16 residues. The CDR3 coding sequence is TGTGCCAGCAGCCAAGATAGCGGGAGTTTTACCGGGGAGCTGTTTTTT. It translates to CASSQDSGSFTGELFF.

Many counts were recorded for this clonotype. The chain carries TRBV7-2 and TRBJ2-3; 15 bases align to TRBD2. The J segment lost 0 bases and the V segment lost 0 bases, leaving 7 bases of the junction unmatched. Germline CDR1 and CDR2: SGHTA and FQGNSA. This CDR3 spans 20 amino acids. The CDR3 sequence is CASSLASRTSGRASTDTQYF. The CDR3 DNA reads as TGTGCCAGCAGCTTAGCGTCCCGGACTAGCGGGAGGGCTAGCACAGATACGCAGTATTTT. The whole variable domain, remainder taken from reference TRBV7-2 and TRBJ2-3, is GAGVSQSPSNKVTEKGKDVELRCDPISGHTALYWYRQSLGQGLEFLIYFQGNSAPDKSGLPSDRFSAERTGGSVSTLTIQRTQQEDSAVYLCASSLASRTSGRASTDTQYFGPGTRLTVL.

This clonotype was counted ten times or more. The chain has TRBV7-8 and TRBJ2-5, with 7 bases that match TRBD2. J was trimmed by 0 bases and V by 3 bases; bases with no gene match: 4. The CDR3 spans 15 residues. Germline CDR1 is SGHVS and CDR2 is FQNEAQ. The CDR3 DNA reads TGTGCCAGCAGCTTCGGCGGGAGAAACCAAGAGACCCAGTACTTC. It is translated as CASSFGGRNQETQYF.

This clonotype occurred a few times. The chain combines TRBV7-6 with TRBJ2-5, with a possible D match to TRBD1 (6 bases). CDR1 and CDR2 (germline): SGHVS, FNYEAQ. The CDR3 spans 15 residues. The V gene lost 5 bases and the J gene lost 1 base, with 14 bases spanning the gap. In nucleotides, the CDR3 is TGTGCCAGCAGCCGCTTTCGGGACACCCAAGAGACCCAGTACTTC. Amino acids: CASSRFRDTQETQYF.

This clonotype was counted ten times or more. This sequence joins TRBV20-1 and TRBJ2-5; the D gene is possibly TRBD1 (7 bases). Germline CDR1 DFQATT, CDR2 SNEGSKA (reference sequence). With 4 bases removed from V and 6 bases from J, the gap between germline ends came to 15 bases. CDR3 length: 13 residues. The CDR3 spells CSAIHRGGKTQYF. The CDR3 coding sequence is TGCAGTGCTATACACAGGGGCGGGAAGACCCAGTACTTC.

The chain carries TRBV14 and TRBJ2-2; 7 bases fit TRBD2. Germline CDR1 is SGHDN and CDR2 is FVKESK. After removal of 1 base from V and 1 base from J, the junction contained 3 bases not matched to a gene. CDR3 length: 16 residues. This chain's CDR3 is CASSQVTSVNTGELFF. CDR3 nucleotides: TGTGCCAGCAGCCAAGTAACTAGCGTGAACACCGGGGAGCTGTTTTTT.

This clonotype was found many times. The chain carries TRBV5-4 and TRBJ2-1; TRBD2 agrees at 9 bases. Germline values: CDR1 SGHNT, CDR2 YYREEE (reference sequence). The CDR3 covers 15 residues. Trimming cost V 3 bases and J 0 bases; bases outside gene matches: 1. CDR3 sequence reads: CASSSLAGSYNEQFF. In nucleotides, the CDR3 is TGTGCCAGCAGCTCACTAGCGGGCTCCTACAATGAGCAGTTCTTC.

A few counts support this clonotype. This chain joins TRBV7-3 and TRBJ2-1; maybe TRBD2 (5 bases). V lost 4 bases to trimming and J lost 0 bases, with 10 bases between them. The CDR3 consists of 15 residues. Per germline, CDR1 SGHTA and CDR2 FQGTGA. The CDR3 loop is CASSSSGASYNEQFF. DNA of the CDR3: TGTGCCAGCAGCTCCAGCGGAGCCTCCTACAATGAGCAGTTCTTC.

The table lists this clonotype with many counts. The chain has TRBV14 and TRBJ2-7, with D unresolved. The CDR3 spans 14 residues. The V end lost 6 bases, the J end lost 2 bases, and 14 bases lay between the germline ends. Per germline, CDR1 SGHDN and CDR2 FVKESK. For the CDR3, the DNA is TGTGCCAGCAGTCTTACCATTTACGCCTACGAGCAGTACTTC. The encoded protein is CASSLTIYAYEQYF.

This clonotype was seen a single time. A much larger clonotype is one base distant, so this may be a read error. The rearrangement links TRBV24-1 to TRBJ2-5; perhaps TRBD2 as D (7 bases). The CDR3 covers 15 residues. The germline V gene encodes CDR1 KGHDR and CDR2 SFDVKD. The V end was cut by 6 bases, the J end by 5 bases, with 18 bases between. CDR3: CATSQGGAAPETQYF. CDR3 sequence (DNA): TGTGCCACCAGTCAAGGGGGGGCGGCCCCGGAGACCCAGTACTTC.